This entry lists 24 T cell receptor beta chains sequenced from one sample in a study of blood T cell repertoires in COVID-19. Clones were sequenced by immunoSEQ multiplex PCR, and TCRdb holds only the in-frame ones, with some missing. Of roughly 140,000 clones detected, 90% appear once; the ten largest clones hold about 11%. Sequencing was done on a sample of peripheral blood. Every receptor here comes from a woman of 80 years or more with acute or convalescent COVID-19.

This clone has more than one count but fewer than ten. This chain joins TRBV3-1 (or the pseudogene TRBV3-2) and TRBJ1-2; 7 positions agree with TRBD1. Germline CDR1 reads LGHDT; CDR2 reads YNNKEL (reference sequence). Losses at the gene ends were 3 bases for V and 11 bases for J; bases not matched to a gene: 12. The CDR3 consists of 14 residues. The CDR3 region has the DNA TGTGCCAGCAGCCAGGCGGCCGGGACAGACGATTACACCTTC. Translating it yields CASSQAAGTDDYTF.

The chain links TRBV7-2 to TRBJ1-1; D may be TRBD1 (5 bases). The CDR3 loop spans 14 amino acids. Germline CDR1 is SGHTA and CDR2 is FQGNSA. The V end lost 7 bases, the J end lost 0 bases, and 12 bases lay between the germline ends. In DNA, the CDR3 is TGTGCCAGCACCCCTACAGGAGTGAACACTGAAGCTTTCTTT. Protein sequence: CASTPTGVNTEAFF. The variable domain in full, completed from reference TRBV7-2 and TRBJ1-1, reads GAGVSQSPSNKVTEKGKDVELRCDPISGHTALYWYRQSLGQGLEFLIYFQGNSAPDKSGLPSDRFSAERTGGSVSTLTIQRTQQEDSAVYLCASTPTGVNTEAFFGQGTRLTVV.

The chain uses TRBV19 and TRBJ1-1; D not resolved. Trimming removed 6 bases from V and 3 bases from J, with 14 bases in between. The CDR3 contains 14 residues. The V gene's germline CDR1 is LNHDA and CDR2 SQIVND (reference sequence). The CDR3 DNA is TGTGCCAGTAGCTCCCTCGGCGGAGACACTGAAGCTTTCTTT. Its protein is CASSSLGGDTEAFF.

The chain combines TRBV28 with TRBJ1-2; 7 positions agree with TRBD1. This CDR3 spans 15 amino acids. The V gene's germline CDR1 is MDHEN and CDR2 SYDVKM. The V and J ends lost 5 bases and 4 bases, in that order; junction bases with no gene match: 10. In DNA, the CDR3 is TGTGCCAGCAGTCCGAGGACAGGCTTGGCCTATGGCTACACCTTC. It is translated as CASSPRTGLAYGYTF.

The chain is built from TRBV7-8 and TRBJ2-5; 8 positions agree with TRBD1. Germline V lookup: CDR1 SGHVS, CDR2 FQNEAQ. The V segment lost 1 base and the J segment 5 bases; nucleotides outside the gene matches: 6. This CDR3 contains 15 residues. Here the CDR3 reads CASSLGQGAGETQYF. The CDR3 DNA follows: TGTGCCAGCAGCTTAGGGCAGGGGGCTGGGGAGACCCAGTACTTC.

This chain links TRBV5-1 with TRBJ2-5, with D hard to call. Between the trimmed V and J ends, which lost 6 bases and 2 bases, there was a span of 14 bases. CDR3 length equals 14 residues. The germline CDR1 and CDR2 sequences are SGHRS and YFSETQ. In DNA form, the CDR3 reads TGCGCCAGCACCCCTGGCTCCCAACAAGAGACCCAGTACTTC. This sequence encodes CASTPGSQQETQYF.

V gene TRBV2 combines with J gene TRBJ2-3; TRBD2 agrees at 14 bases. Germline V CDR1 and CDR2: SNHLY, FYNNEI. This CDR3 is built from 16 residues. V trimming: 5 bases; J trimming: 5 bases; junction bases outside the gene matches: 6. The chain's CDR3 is CASSRLAGGQGDTQYF. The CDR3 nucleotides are TGTGCCAGCAGTAGACTAGCGGGGGGGCAGGGAGATACGCAGTATTTT.

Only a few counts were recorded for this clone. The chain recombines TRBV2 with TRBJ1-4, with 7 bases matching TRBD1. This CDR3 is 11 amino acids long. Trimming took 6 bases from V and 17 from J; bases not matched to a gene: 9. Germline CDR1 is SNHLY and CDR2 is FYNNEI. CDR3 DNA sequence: TGTGCCAGCAGGGCCGGGACAGCTACCTTTTTT. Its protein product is CASRAGTATFF.

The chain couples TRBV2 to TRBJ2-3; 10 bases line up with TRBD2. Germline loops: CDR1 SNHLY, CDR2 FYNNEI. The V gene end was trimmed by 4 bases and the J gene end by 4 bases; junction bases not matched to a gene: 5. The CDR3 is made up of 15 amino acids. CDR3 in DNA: TGTGCCAGCAGTGCGGGACTAGCGACGCCAGATACGCAGTATTTT. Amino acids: CASSAGLATPDTQYF.

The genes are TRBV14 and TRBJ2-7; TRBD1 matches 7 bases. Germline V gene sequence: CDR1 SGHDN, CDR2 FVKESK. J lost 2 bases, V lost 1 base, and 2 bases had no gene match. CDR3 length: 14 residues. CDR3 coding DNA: TGTGCCAGCAGCCAAGCGACAGGGCCCTACGAGCAGTACTTC. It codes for CASSQATGPYEQYF.

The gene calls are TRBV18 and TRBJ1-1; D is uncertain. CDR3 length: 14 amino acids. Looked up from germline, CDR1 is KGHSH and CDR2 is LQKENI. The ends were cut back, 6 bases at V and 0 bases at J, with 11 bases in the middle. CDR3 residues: CASSATEMNTEAFF. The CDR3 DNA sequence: TGTGCCAGCTCCGCGACGGAGATGAACACTGAAGCTTTCTTT.

CDR3 in DNA: TGTGCCAGCAGCTTGGGGAGTACGTATAGCAATCAGCCCCAGCATTTT. Translation gives CASSLGSTYSNQPQHF. The chain carries TRBV5-6 and TRBJ1-5; D ambiguous. Germline values: CDR1 SGHDT, CDR2 YYEEEE. V gave up 0 bases and J gave up 0 bases, with 10 bases separating them. This CDR3 is 16 amino acids long. The variable domain in full, completed from reference TRBV5-6 and TRBJ1-5, reads DAGVTQSPTHLIKTRGQQVTLRCSPKSGHDTVSWYQQALGQGPQFIFQYYEEEERQRGNFPDRFSGHQFPNYSSELNVNALLLGDSALYLCASSLGSTYSNQPQHFGDGTRLSIL.

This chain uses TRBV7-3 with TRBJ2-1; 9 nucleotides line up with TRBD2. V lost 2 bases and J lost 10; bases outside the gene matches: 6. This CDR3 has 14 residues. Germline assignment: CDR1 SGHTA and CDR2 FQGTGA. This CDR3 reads CASSLGGGAREQFF. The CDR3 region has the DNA TGTGCCAGCAGCTTAGGCGGGGGGGCCCGAGAGCAGTTCTTC. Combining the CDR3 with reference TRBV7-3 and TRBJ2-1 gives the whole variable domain GAGVSQTPSNKVTEKGKYVELRCDPISGHTALYWYRQSLGQGPEFLIYFQGTGAADDSGLPNDRFFAVRPEGSVSTLKIQRTERGDSAVYLCASSLGGGAREQFFGPGTRLTVL.

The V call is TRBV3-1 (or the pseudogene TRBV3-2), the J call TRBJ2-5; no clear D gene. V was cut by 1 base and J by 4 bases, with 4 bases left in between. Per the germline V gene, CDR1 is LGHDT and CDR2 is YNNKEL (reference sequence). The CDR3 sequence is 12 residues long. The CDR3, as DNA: TGTGCCAGCAGCCAAGTCGTAGAGACCCAGTACTTC. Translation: CASSQVVETQYF.

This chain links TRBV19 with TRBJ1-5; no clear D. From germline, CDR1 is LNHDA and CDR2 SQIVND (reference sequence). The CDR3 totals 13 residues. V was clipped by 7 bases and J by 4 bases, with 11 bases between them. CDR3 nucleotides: TGTGCCAGTACCACGTCGGGGAATCAGCCCCAGCATTTT. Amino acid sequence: CASTTSGNQPQHF.

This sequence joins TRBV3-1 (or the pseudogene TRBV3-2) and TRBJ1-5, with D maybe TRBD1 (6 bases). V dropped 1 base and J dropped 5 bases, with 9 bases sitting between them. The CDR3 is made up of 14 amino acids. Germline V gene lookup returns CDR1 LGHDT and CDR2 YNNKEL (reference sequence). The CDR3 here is CASSQGTDYQPQHF. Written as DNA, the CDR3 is TGTGCCAGCAGCCAAGGGACAGATTATCAGCCCCAGCATTTT.

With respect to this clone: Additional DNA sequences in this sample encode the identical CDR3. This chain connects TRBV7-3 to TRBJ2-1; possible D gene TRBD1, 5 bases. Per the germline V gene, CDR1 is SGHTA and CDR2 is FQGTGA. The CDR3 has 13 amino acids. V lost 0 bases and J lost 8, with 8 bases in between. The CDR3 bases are TGTGCCAGCAGCTTAACTAGGGGCGATGAGCAGTTCTTC. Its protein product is CASSLTRGDEQFF. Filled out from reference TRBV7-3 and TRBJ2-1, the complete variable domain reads GAGVSQTPSNKVTEKGKYVELRCDPISGHTALYWYRQSLGQGPEFLIYFQGTGAADDSGLPNDRFFAVRPEGSVSTLKIQRTERGDSAVYLCASSLTRGDEQFFGPGTRLTVL.

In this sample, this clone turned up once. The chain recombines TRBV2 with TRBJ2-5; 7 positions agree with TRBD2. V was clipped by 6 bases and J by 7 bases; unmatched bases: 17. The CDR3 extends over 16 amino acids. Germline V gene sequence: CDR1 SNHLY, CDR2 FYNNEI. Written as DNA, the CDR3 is TGTGCCAGCAGATCTGGACTAGTGGGGCCGGCGGGGACCCAGTACTTC. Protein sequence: CASRSGLVGPAGTQYF.

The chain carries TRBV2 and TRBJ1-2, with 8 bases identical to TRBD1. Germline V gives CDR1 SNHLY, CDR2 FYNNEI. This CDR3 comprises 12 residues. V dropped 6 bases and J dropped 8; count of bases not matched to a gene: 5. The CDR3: CASRGQGRGYTF. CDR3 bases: TGTGCCAGCAGAGGACAGGGTAGGGGCTACACCTTC.

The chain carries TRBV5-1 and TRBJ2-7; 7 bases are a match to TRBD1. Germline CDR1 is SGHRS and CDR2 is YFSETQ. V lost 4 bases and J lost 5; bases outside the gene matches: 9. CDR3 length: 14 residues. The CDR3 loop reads CASSPGTAKDEQYF. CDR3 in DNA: TGCGCCAGCAGCCCTGGGACAGCTAAAGACGAGCAGTACTTC.

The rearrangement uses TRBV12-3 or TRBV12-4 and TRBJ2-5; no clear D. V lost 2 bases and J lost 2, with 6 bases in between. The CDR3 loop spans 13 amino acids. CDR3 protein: CASSLYVQETQYF. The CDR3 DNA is TGTGCCAGCAGTTTATATGTGCAAGAGACCCAGTACTTC.

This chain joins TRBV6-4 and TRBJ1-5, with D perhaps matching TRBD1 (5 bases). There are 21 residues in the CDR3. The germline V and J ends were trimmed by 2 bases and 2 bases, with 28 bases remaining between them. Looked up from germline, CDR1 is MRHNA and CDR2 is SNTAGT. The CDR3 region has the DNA TGTGCCAGCAGTGACCGGGGACGGGCGCAGACGGGGACTAGCGGCAATCAGCCCCAGCATTTT. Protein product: CASSDRGRAQTGTSGNQPQHF.

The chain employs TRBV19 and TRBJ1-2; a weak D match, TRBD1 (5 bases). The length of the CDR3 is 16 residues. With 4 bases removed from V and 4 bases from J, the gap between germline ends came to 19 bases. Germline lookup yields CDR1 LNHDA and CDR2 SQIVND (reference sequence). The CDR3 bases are TGTGCCAGTAGTACCCATACCGGGGGGTTCGCCTATGGCTACACCTTC. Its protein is CASSTHTGGFAYGYTF.

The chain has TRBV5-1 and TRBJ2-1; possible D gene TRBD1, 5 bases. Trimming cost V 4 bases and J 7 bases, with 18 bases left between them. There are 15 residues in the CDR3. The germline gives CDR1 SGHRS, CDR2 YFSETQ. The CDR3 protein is CASSPLFAGWNEQFF. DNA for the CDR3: TGCGCCAGCAGCCCACTATTCGCAGGGTGGAATGAGCAGTTCTTC.